A selection of T cell receptor beta chains follows, all from one sample in a study of human T cells and chemical hapten exposure. TCRdb ran MiXCR on the RACE reads and lists one entry per CDR3 protein. This sample has some 340,000 distinct CDR3 sequences, with approximately 6.9% found just once. The sequencing here drew on whole blood, taken in connection with sensitization to the hapten diphenylcyclopropenone (DPC). The receptor set was obtained from a woman younger than 30 with alopecia areata. Some clones in this sample may be carry-over from other donors' samples. The CDR3 runs from the conserved cysteine through the conserved F or W. Fields, in order: V gene, J gene, D gene, clone size, CDR3 DNA, CDR3 protein. D genes are given only for firm matches. Clone size is shown for a subset of rows, as once, few, many or a class of expanded clone.

TRBV28	TRBJ2-2	NA	many	TGTGCCAGCAGAAGAAACCACCGGGACGGAAACACCGGGGAGCTGTTTTTT	CASRRNHRDGNTGELFF
TRBV7-2	TRBJ1-1	NA	NA	TGTGCCAGCAGCTTAGGGGCAGGGGCGAGTGAAGCTTTCTTT	CASSLGAGASEAFF
TRBV6-6	TRBJ1-6	TRBD1	NA	TGTGCCAGCAGCCGAGGGACAGGGCGGGGGCGTTGGTATTCACCCCTCCACTTT	CASSRGTGRGRWYSPLHF
TRBV25-1	TRBJ1-1	TRBD1	NA	TGTGCCAGCAGTGATACGACAGGGCACACTGAAGCTTTCTTT	CASSDTTGHTEAFF
TRBV5-1	TRBJ2-5	NA	many	TGCGCCAGCAGCTTGGACGGACGCTCGTTCGGGACCCAGTACTTC	CASSLDGRSFGTQYF
TRBV6-5	TRBJ2-3	NA	NA	TGTGCCAGCAGTTACGGGGGGACACGAATGCGAAATACGCAGTATTTT	CASSYGGTRMRNTQYF
TRBV28	TRBJ1-2	TRBD1	many	TGTGCCAGCAGTCAATTACCTCCGGACAGGGAAGGAAACTATGGCTACACCTTC	CASSQLPPDREGNYGYTF
TRBV7-2	TRBJ2-3	NA	many	TGTGCCAGCAGCCCACTAGGGGGGGTCACAGATACGCAGTATTTT	CASSPLGGVTDTQYF
TRBV4-3	TRBJ2-3	NA	few	TGCGCCAGCAGCCAAGATCGGCGGGGCGCAGATACGCAGTATTTT	CASSQDRRGADTQYF
TRBV27	TRBJ1-6	NA	NA	TGTGCCGCTGGCTGGACGGTTTATAATTCACCCCTCCACTTT	CAAGWTVYNSPLHF
TRBV5-1	TRBJ1-2	NA	few	TGCGCCAGCAGCTTGGGGGGCTCCTCAGCGCGAGGCTACACCTTC	CASSLGGSSARGYTF
TRBV5-5	TRBJ1-4	TRBD1	few	TGTGCCAGCAGCCCGTGGGACAGGGCCGATGAAAAACTGTTTTTT	CASSPWDRADEKLFF
TRBV19	TRBJ1-6	NA	many	TGTGCCAGTAGTATCGGGAATTCACCCCTCCACTTT	CASSIGNSPLHF
TRBV7-2	TRBJ2-3	TRBD1	NA	TGTGCCAGCAGCCCCCGACAGGGGGGGGCAGATACGCAGTATTTT	CASSPRQGGADTQYF
TRBV6-2/TRBV6-3	TRBJ1-6	NA	many	TGTGCCAGCAGTTACTCTCCAGCGTCCGGGGACACCTATAATTCACCCCTCCACTTT	CASSYSPASGDTYNSPLHF
TRBV28	TRBJ2-7	NA	few	TGTGCCAGCAGTGGCAGGGCCCCCTACGAGCAGTACTTC	CASSGRAPYEQYF
TRBV29-1	TRBJ2-3	NA	NA	TGCAGCGTTGGGGACCAAGGCACAGATACGCAGTATTTT	CSVGDQGTDTQYF
TRBV6-5	TRBJ2-5	NA	NA	TGTGCCAGCAGAGACGGGGTTGACTTGGGGACCCAGTACTTC	CASRDGVDLGTQYF
TRBV5-5	TRBJ2-2	NA	many	TGTGCCAGCACCCCTGGACGGGCCCTCACCGGGGAGCTGTTTTTT	CASTPGRALTGELFF
TRBV11-2	TRBJ2-3	NA	few	TGTGCCAGCAGCTTTGAAAATTGGGCAGATACGCAGTATTTT	CASSFENWADTQYF
TRBV20-1	TRBJ2-3	NA	many	TGCAGTGCCCCCCCCGGGGGTGTTTCGGATACGCAGTATTTT	CSAPPGGVSDTQYF
TRBV6-1	TRBJ2-5	NA	many	TGTGCCAGCAGTGATAGACAGGCCCCCCAAGAGACCCAGTACTTC	CASSDRQAPQETQYF
TRBV2	TRBJ1-1	NA	few	TGTGCCAGCAGTGAACCTAGCGCTTTCTTT	CASSEPSAFF
TRBV25-1	TRBJ2-7	NA	few	TGTGCCAGCAGTGAATTTTCCCGGGGCCACGAGCAGTACTTC	CASSEFSRGHEQYF
TRBV7-9	TRBJ1-2	TRBD1	NA	TGTGCCAGCAGCCCTACCGGGACAGGGAATGGCTACACCTTC	CASSPTGTGNGYTF
TRBV4-3	TRBJ2-7	NA	NA	TGCGCCAGCAGCCGAGAAGTGGCGGCCTACGAGCAGTACTTC	CASSREVAAYEQYF
TRBV3-1	TRBJ1-2	NA	few	TGTGCCAGCAGCCAAGAGCGATATTGGGGGGGAACTAGCGACTATGGCTACACCTTC	CASSQERYWGGTSDYGYTF
TRBV10-3	TRBJ2-3	NA	NA	TGTGCCATCAGTGGTAGGGAAACCACAGATACGCAGTATTTT	CAISGRETTDTQYF
TRBV12-3/TRBV12-4	TRBJ2-3	TRBD1	many	TGTGCCAGCAGTTTAGCAGGGGGCGCAAGCACAGATACGCAGTATTTT	CASSLAGGASTDTQYF
TRBV12-5	TRBJ2-2	TRBD2	many	TGTGCTAGTGCTCCTGGACTAGCCCGGAGCGGGGAGCTGTTTTTT	CASAPGLARSGELFF
TRBV6-5	TRBJ1-3	NA	NA	TGTGCCAGCAGCTTTGGACGGAACTCTGGAAACACCATATATTTT	CASSFGRNSGNTIYF
TRBV3-1	TRBJ2-5	TRBD2	few	TGTGCCAGCCTTACCTCGGGGGGGGCAGAGACCCAGTACTTC	CASLTSGGAETQYF
TRBV5-1	TRBJ2-4	NA	NA	TGCGCCAGCAGCTTGGGATTCGACAGTAACATTCAGTACTTC	CASSLGFDSNIQYF